The 14 T cell receptor beta chains reported below all come from one sample, sequenced in a study of T cells in Graves' hyperthyroidism and ophthalmopathy. Amplification targeted TCR beta CDR3 regions from RNA transcripts. TCR CDR3 underwent first-round RT-PCR with the HTBI primer set. TCRdb recomputed calls from the multiplex PCR reads with MiXCR, one row per CDR3 protein. The profile shows around 400,000 distinct CDR3 sequences, roughly 15% of them singletons. The sequenced sample was blood. Source of these receptors: a woman aged 60 to 75 with Graves' ophthalmopathy.

The sample holds a few counts of this clonotype. The chain carries TRBV19 and TRBJ1-1, with D maybe TRBD1 (5 bases). Germline V gives CDR1 LNHDA, CDR2 SQIVND (reference sequence). V gave up 3 bases and J gave up 4 bases, with 12 bases separating them. The CDR3 is 14 amino acids. The CDR3 loop reads CASSIAWGGTEAFF. The CDR3 region has the DNA TGTGCCAGTAGTATCGCTTGGGGGGGCACTGAAGCTTTCTTT. Full variable domain (rest looked up from reference TRBV19 and TRBJ1-1): DGGITQSPKYLFRKEGQNVTLSCEQNLNHDAMYWYRQDPGQGLRLIYYSQIVNDFQKGDIAEGYSVSREKKESFPLTVTSAQKNPTAFYLCASSIAWGGTEAFFGQGTRLTVV.

This clonotype showed up many times. The chain recombines TRBV7-9 with TRBJ1-1; weak D call: TRBD1 (5 bases). The V gene lost 7 bases and the J gene lost 3 bases, with 15 bases spanning the gap. Germline assignment: CDR1 SEHNR and CDR2 FQNEAQ (reference sequence). This CDR3 region has 14 residues. The CDR3 DNA is TGTGCCAGCATCCTAGGGGACCTGGACACTGAAGCTTTCTTT. It is translated as CASILGDLDTEAFF.

This clonotype has ten or more counts. The chain is built from TRBV2 and TRBJ2-2; 10 bases fit TRBD1. J was trimmed by 3 bases and V by 3 bases; bases with no gene match: 7. The CDR3 consists of 17 residues. Germline V gene sequence: CDR1 SNHLY, CDR2 FYNNEI. As DNA, the CDR3 is TGTGCCAGCAGTGAGTTGGGACAGGGGACATACACCGGGGAGCTGTTTTTT. Protein: CASSELGQGTYTGELFF. The whole variable domain, remainder taken from reference TRBV2 and TRBJ2-2, is EPEVTQTPSHQVTQMGQEVILRCVPISNHLYFYWYRQILGQKVEFLVSFYNNEISEKSEIFDDQFSVERPDGSNFTLKIRSTKLEDSAMYFCASSELGQGTYTGELFFGEGSRLTVL.

This clonotype appeared many times. The rearrangement uses TRBV6-1 and TRBJ2-5; 8 bases match TRBD1. The CDR3 is made up of 16 amino acids. Germline V CDR1 and CDR2: MNHNS, SASEGT. The J segment lost 0 bases and the V segment lost 5 bases, leaving 8 bases of the junction unmatched. The CDR3 here is CASSQFGTGDQETQYF. DNA of the CDR3: TGTGCCAGCAGTCAGTTCGGGACAGGAGACCAAGAGACCCAGTACTTC.

This clonotype was seen at least ten times. The rearrangement joins TRBV27 to TRBJ2-1; TRBD2 aligns across 7 bases. The CDR3 consists of 17 residues. The germline V gene has CDR1 MNHEY and CDR2 SMNVEV (reference sequence). V was pared by 0 bases and J by 0 bases, with 5 bases of the junction left unmatched. This chain's CDR3 is CASSLSGGTNSYNEQFF. The CDR3 region has the DNA TGTGCCAGCAGTTTATCGGGTGGGACTAACTCCTACAATGAGCAGTTCTTC.

This clonotype was picked up many times. The chain joins TRBV28 to TRBJ2-5, with D possibly TRBD2 on 5 matching bases. Trimming removed 3 bases at V and 8 bases at J, with 19 bases between. CDR1 is MDHEN, CDR2 SYDVKM, per germline. The CDR3 is made up of 15 amino acids. CDR3 residues: CASSFIAGIRGTQYF. As DNA, the CDR3 is TGTGCCAGCAGTTTTATTGCCGGGATCCGTGGAACCCAGTACTTC.

The chain couples TRBV28 to TRBJ1-2; weak D call: TRBD1 (5 bases). This CDR3 contains 15 residues. The germline gives CDR1 MDHEN, CDR2 SYDVKM. Trimming took off 5 bases at V and 6 bases at J, with 19 bases between the two ends. This chain's CDR3 is CASSPPQDLTHGYTF. In DNA, the CDR3 is TGTGCCAGCAGTCCACCACAGGACCTAACCCATGGCTACACCTTC.

The chain recombines TRBV6-1 with TRBJ2-5; D is possibly TRBD1 (6 bases). Trimming cost V 4 bases and J 4 bases, with 7 bases left between them. The length of the CDR3 is 12 residues. The V gene's germline CDR1 is MNHNS and CDR2 SASEGT. The CDR3 DNA reads as TGTGCCAGCAGTGGGACAGTAGAGACCCAGTACTTC. Amino acid sequence: CASSGTVETQYF.

Worth noting for this clonotype: It may be a read error: a sequence one base away is much more abundant. The genes are TRBV11-2 and TRBJ2-5; tentatively, D is TRBD1 (6 bases). The CDR3 totals 17 residues. V lost 0 bases and J lost 8, with 22 bases in between. CDR1 is SGHAT, CDR2 FQNNGV, per germline. Here the CDR3 reads CASSLEALVAPRGTQYF. The CDR3 bases are TGTGCCAGCAGCTTAGAAGCCCTAGTGGCCCCCAGGGGAACCCAGTACTTC.

The chain carries TRBV20-1 and TRBJ1-1; 7 nucleotides agree with TRBD1. The V gene end was trimmed by 0 bases and the J gene end by 4 bases; junction bases not matched to a gene: 2. This CDR3 has 13 residues. The germline V gene encodes CDR1 DFQATT and CDR2 SNEGSKA (reference sequence). The CDR3 sequence is CSAREPGGTEAFF. The CDR3 DNA sequence: TGCAGTGCTAGAGAACCAGGGGGCACTGAAGCTTTCTTT.

V usage is TRBV7-8 and J usage is TRBJ2-3, with unresolved D. Germline V gives CDR1 SGHVS, CDR2 FQNEAQ. The CDR3 contains 16 residues. V lost 5 bases to trimming and J lost 2 bases, with 17 bases between them. CDR3 sequence reads: CASSRTLFLDTDTQYF. In nucleotides, the CDR3 is TGTGCCAGCAGCCGCACCCTTTTTCTCGACACAGATACGCAGTATTTT.

This clonotype was detected ten times or more. The chain carries TRBV5-1 and TRBJ1-2; 11 bases agree with TRBD1. This CDR3 has 16 residues. J was trimmed by 5 bases and V by 4 bases; bases with no gene match: 10. Germline assignment: CDR1 SGHRS and CDR2 YFSETQ. Written as DNA, the CDR3 is TGCGCCAGCAGCACGGGTGGACAGGGGGCGCGGTATGGCTACACCTTC. This sequence encodes CASSTGGQGARYGYTF.

The chain carries TRBV5-4 and TRBJ2-2, with no clear D. Germline loops: CDR1 SGHNT, CDR2 YYREEE (reference sequence). The CDR3 totals 15 residues. V was pared by 1 base and J by 5 bases, with 12 bases between. The CDR3 protein is CASSLSAGYTGELFF. In DNA, the CDR3 is TGTGCCAGCAGCTTGTCGGCAGGCTATACCGGGGAGCTGTTTTTT.

At least ten counts were recorded for this clonotype. This rearrangement joins TRBV6-1 to TRBJ2-7, with no clear D. V was cut by 5 bases and J by 2 bases, with 25 bases left in between. Germline V gene sequence: CDR1 MNHNS, CDR2 SASEGT. The CDR3 sequence is 18 residues long. CDR3 loop: CASSPRSQGGLIAYEQYF. CDR3 DNA: TGTGCCAGCAGTCCGCGGTCCCAAGGCGGCCTAATCGCCTACGAGCAGTACTTC.